This passage covers 10 T cell receptor beta chains from one sample sequenced in a study of T cell responses to AZD1222 COVID-19 vaccine (dated by TCRdb to about 2021). The method was the immunoSEQ multiplex PCR assay. TCRdb's version of the immuneACCESS table is confined to in-frame rearrangements and falls short of the full clone set. An unresolved V gene accounts for under half of the shortfall where checked; the remainder is of unknown origin. Recorded for this sample are about 120,000 clones; around 85% of them occurred a single time. The top ten constitute 2% to 2.5% of the sample. Explained via the paper, the time point label denotes: baseline before first vaccination. The sample was peripheral blood, taken on day 0 of AZD1222 vaccination. These receptor sequences come from an adult in good health.

In nucleotides, the CDR3 is TGTGCCGTAATCCCGGTGGGAGTTGGTGACACTGAAGCTTTCTTT. Its translation is CAVIPVGVGDTEAFF. The rearrangement links TRBV6-5 to TRBJ1-1, with no clear D. CDR3 length equals 15 residues. Trimming left V 11 bases short and J 3 bases short, with 22 bases between. CDR1 and CDR2 from the germline V gene are MNHEY and SVGAGI.

The gene calls are TRBV27 and TRBJ1-1; D is undetermined. This CDR3 region has 14 residues. Germline-derived CDR1 and CDR2 are MNHEY and SMNVEV (reference sequence). V lost 6 bases to trimming and J lost 3 bases, with 14 bases between them. CDR3 DNA sequence: TGTGCCAGCAGCCGACTTTTCGGAGACACTGAAGCTTTCTTT. Translating gives CASSRLFGDTEAFF.

This chain connects TRBV19 to TRBJ1-5; TRBD1 might be the D (6 bases). Trimming shortened V by 7 bases and J by 8 bases, and 18 bases separated the two germline ends. CDR3 length: 14 amino acids. Germline assignment: CDR1 LNHDA and CDR2 SQIVND (reference sequence). The CDR3 is CASNQQGGGEPQHF. CDR3 coding DNA: TGTGCCAGTAACCAACAGGGCGGGGGCGAGCCCCAGCATTTT.

This chain connects TRBV5-4 to TRBJ2-1; 7 nucleotides match TRBD1. Trimming cost V 1 base and J 9 bases; bases outside gene matches: 13. CDR1 is SGHNT and CDR2 is YYREEE in the germline V gene (reference sequence). The CDR3 consists of 16 residues. The CDR3, as DNA: TGTGCCAGCAGCTTGCAAGGGGGCGCGGGTGGATTTGAGCAGTTCTTC. Translated: CASSLQGGAGGFEQFF.

The chain carries TRBV11-2 and TRBJ2-1; TRBD2 aligns across 7 bases. V lost 0 bases, J lost 0 bases, and 5 bases stayed unmatched. This CDR3 is 17 amino acids long. CDR1 and CDR2 from the germline V gene are SGHAT and FQNNGV. The DNA of the CDR3 is TGTGCCAGCAGCTTAGACAGCGGGACCTTCTCCTACAATGAGCAGTTCTTC. Its translation is CASSLDSGTFSYNEQFF.

The chain is built from TRBV25-1 and TRBJ1-5; 9 bases are shared with TRBD1. Germline V gene data show CDR1 as MGHDK and CDR2 as SYGVNS. This CDR3 spans 14 amino acids. The V segment lost 6 bases and the J segment 6 bases; nucleotides outside the gene matches: 6. CDR3 nucleotide sequence: TGTGCCAGCAGCCCTACAGGGGGCGGTCAGCCCCAGCATTTT. It codes for CASSPTGGGQPQHF.

This clone was counted a single time. The chain carries TRBV5-1 and TRBJ2-7; 7 bases agree with TRBD1. V was clipped by 7 bases and J by 6 bases; unmatched bases: 10. Germline CDR1 reads SGHRS; CDR2 reads YFSETQ. The CDR3 contains 13 residues. This CDR3 reads CASREGAGGEQYF. The CDR3, as DNA: TGCGCCAGCCGCGAGGGGGCCGGCGGCGAGCAGTACTTC.

CDR3 sequence (DNA): TGTGCCAGTAGTATAGGTAGCGGGAGAATCGGTGGGCAAGAGACCCAGTACTTC. This encodes CASSIGSGRIGGQETQYF. The J gene is TRBJ2-5, the V gene TRBV19; TRBD2 agrees at 9 bases. Germline trimming cut 1 base from V and 2 bases from J; bases unmatched to any gene: 11. CDR3 length: 18 amino acids. CDR1 LNHDA and CDR2 SQIVND come from the germline V gene (reference sequence).

The chain employs TRBV19 and TRBJ2-5, with TRBD2 identical over 11 bases. The CDR3 totals 16 residues. Germline assignment: CDR1 LNHDA and CDR2 SQIVND (reference sequence). The V segment lost 3 bases and the J segment 1 base; nucleotides outside the gene matches: 4. CDR3 DNA: TGTGCCAGTAGTATTTTGGGACTAGCGGTCCAAGAGACCCAGTACTTC. Its translation is CASSILGLAVQETQYF. The variable domain in full, with the rest retrieved from reference TRBV19 and TRBJ2-5, is DGGITQSPKYLFRKEGQNVTLSCEQNLNHDAMYWYRQDPGQGLRLIYYSQIVNDFQKGDIAEGYSVSREKKESFPLTVTSAQKNPTAFYLCASSILGLAVQETQYFGPGTRLLVL.

The chain employs TRBV28 and TRBJ2-2; tentative D call: TRBD2 (6 bases). The germline gives CDR1 MDHEN, CDR2 SYDVKM. Trimming shortened V by 6 bases and J by 7 bases, and 9 bases separated the two germline ends. CDR3 length: 12 residues. The CDR3 DNA reads TGTGCCAGCAGATCTAGCGTCGGGGAGCTGTTTTTT. Its translation is CASRSSVGELFF.